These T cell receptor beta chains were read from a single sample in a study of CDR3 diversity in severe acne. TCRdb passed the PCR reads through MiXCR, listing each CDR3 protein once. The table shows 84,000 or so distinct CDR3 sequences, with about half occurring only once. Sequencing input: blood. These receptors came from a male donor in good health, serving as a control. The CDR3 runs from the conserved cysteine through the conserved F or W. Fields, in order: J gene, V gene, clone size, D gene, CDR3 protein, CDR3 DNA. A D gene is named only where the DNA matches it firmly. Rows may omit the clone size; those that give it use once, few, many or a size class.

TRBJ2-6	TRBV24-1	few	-	CATSDAALGANVLTF	TGTGCCACCAGTGACGCAGCTCTCGGGGCCAACGTCCTGACTTTC
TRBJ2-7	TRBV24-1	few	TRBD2	CATSDGTSAEQYF	TGTGCCACCAGTGATGGGACTAGCGCCGAGCAGTACTTC
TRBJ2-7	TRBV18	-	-	CASSPQGETVSYEQYF	TGTGCCAGCTCACCACAAGGGGAGACGGTCTCCTACGAGCAGTACTTC
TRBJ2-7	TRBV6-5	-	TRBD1	CASCMPGGYEQYF	TGTGCCAGCTGTATGCCAGGGGGTTACGAGCAGTACTTC
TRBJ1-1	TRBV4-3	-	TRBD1	CASSLGQGYTEAFF	TGCGCCAGCAGCCTAGGACAGGGGTACACTGAAGCTTTCTTT
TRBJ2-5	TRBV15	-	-	CAASSLRGVEETQYF	TGTGCCGCCAGCAGCCTCAGGGGAGTTGAAGAGACCCAGTACTTC
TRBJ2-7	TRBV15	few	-	CATSRAPKEEQYF	TGTGCCACCAGCAGAGCCCCAAAGGAGGAGCAGTACTTC
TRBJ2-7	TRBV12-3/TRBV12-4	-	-	CASSRRGTRSSYEQYF	TGTGCCAGCAGCCGCAGGGGGACTAGGAGCTCCTACGAGCAGTACTTC
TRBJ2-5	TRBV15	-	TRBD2	CATSIPPGLAGGGETQYF	TGTGCCACCAGCATCCCCCCCGGGCTAGCGGGAGGGGGGGAGACCCAGTACTTC
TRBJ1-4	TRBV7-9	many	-	CASSLVSGVFNEKLFF	TGTGCCAGCAGCTTAGTTTCAGGGGTGTTTAATGAAAAACTGTTTTTT
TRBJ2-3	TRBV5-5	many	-	CASSLLFIDGPRCGTDTQYF	TGTGCCAGCAGCTTGTTGTTCATTGATGGGCCGAGGTGCGGCACAGATACGCAGTATTTT
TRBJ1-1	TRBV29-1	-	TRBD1	CSVLPRGQGGEEAFF	TGCAGCGTACTCCCCCGGGGCCAGGGGGGGGAGGAAGCTTTCTTT
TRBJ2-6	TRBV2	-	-	CASSEKASLNTEAF	TGTGCCAGCAGTGAAAAGGCCAGTCTGAACACTGAAGCTTTC
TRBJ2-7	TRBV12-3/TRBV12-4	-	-	CASSFSASKHYEQYF	TGTGCCAGCAGTTTTAGTGCCTCAAAGCACTACGAGCAGTACTTC
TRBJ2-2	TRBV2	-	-	CASSVYLDLTGELFF	TGTGCCAGCAGCGTCTATTTGGATTTGACCGGGGAGCTGTTTTTT
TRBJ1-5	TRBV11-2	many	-	CASSLGRNNQPQHF	TGTGCCAGCAGCCTTGGACGTAACAATCAGCCCCAGCATTTT
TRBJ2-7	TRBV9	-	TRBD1	CASSVEGAGQVYEQYF	TGTGCCAGCAGCGTAGAAGGCGCGGGACAGGTCTACGAGCAGTACTTC
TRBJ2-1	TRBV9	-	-	CASRVDGNTEQFF	TGTGCCAGCCGCGTGGACGGAAACACCGAGCAGTTCTTC
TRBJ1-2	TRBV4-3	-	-	CASSQPVRGVYGYTF	TGCGCCAGCAGCCAGCCCGTCAGGGGCGTCTATGGCTACACCTTC
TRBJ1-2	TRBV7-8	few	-	CASSPTLANYGYTF	TGTGCCAGCAGCCCAACCTTGGCTAACTATGGCTACACCTTC
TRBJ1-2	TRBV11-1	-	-	CASSLNHAQGYTF	TGTGCCAGCAGCTTAAACCATGCCCAGGGCTACACCTTC
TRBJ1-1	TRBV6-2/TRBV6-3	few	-	CASSRGGEAFF	TGTGCCAGCAGTAGGGGGGGTGAAGCTTTCTTT
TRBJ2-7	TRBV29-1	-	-	CSSLRPYEQYF	TGCAGCAGTTTAAGGCCCTACGAGCAGTACTTC
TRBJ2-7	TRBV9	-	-	CASSVRGGEQYF	TGTGCCAGCAGCGTCCGGGGCGGGGAGCAGTACTTC
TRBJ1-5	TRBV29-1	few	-	CSVAEGGNQPQHF	TGCAGCGTTGCGGAGGGGGGGAATCAGCCCCAGCATTTT
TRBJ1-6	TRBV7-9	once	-	CASSLAPLSNSPLHF	TGTGCCAGCAGCTTGGCACCCCTCAGCAATTCACCCCTCCACTTT
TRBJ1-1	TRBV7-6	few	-	CASSFSSTSNTEAFF	TGTGCCAGCAGCTTCTCCTCGACGAGTAACACTGAAGCTTTCTTT
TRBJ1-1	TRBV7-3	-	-	CASSLQESSVAEAFF	TGTGCCAGCAGCTTACAGGAGTCGTCAGTTGCTGAAGCTTTCTTT
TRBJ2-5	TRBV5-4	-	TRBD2	CASSSTGTGSRGPGLAGPLPQYF	TGTGCCAGCAGTTCAACCGGGACAGGTTCAAGGGGACCGGGACTAGCGGGCCCGTTGCCCCAGTACTTC
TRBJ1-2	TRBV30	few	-	CAWTLGRRNYGYTF	TGTGCCTGGACTCTCGGCAGGAGAAACTATGGCTACACCTTC
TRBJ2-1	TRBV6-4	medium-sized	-	CASRQTVLSSNEQFF	TGTGCCAGCAGGCAGACAGTTCTGAGTAGTAATGAGCAGTTCTTC
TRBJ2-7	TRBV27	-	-	CASSPSVGSVFYEQYF	TGTGCCAGCAGTCCCTCAGTTGGGTCGGTCTTCTACGAGCAGTACTTC
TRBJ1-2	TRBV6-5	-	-	CASSYSVWQPREDYGYTF	TGTGCCAGCAGTTATAGCGTATGGCAGCCTCGAGAGGACTATGGCTACACCTTC
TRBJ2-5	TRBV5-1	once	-	CASSPLGETQYF	TGCGCCAGCAGCCCCCTAGGGGAGACCCAGTACTTC
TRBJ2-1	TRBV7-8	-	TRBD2	CASRRLAQYNEQFF	TGTGCCAGCAGGCGACTAGCGCAGTACAATGAGCAGTTCTTC
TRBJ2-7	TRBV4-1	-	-	CASSQWSPDEQYF	TGCGCCAGCAGCCAATGGAGTCCCGATGAGCAGTACTTC
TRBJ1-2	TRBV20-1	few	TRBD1	CSATRQGSVYGYTF	TGCAGTGCAACCCGACAGGGATCAGTCTATGGCTACACCTTC
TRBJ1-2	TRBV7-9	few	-	CASSSQADGYTF	TGTGCCAGCAGCTCCCAGGCAGATGGCTACACCTTC
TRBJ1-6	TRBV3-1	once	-	CASSQVSGYNSPLHF	TGTGCCAGCAGCCAAGTTAGCGGTTATAATTCACCCCTCCACTTT
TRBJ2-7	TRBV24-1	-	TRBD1	CATSDAGTGVAEQYF	TGTGCCACCAGTGATGCCGGGACAGGGGTGGCCGAGCAGTACTTC
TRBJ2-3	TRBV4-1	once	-	CASSQPGSGEQYF	TGCGCCAGCAGCCAACCGGGATCGGGTGAGCAGTATTTT
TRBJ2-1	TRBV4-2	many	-	CASSQGVLAVPYNEQFF	TGTGCCAGCAGCCAAGGCGTCTTAGCGGTCCCCTACAATGAGCAGTTCTTC
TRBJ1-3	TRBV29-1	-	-	CSVGNPSGNTIYF	TGCAGCGTTGGCAATCCCTCTGGAAACACCATATATTTT
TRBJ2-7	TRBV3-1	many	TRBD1	CASSHAWTGGPYEQYF	TGTGCCAGCAGCCACGCATGGACAGGGGGCCCCTACGAGCAGTACTTC
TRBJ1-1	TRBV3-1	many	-	CASSQEYVLNTEAFF	TGTGCCAGCAGCCAAGAATACGTTCTGAACACTGAAGCTTTCTTT
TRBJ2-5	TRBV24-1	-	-	CATSGRDYQETQYF	TGTGCCACCAGTGGGCGAGACTACCAAGAGACCCAGTACTTC